This T cell receptor beta chain was recorded in a study of blood T cell repertoires in COVID-19. About the study: Some COVID-19 samples were acute and others convalescent; all came from the United States, Italy and Spain. PBMCs, B-cell-depleted T cells, or T cells were the source of the cDNA or gDNA that made up the material.

Trimming cost V 3 bases and J 6 bases; bases outside gene matches: 15. The CDR3 has 17 residues. CDR1 is ENHRY and CDR2 is SYGVKD in the germline V gene. Original analysis: Amplifying reference gene primers gave estimates of nucleated cell counts. TCRdb keeps only in-frame clones here, not all; method: immunoSEQ multiplex PCR. V, J and clone size reflect that table, while D and trimming were determined from the DNA. Seen here are a few hundred thousand clones, more than 80% observed once, and the top ten hold around 6%. The chain uses TRBV10-3 and TRBJ1-2, with TRBD1 identical over 8 bases. Sample: peripheral blood. The TCR was taken from a young man who had recovered from COVID-19. The CDR3 sequence is CAISDPNRGQGGNGYTF. DNA for the CDR3: TGTGCCATCAGTGACCCCAACCGCGGACAGGGCGGGAATGGCTACACCTTC.